Presented here are 27 T cell receptor beta chains from one specimen sequenced in a study of shared clonotypes between healthy human individuals. The method was immunoSEQ multiplex PCR; TCRdb's version includes in-frame clones alone and lacks a portion of them. The sample consists of roughly 2.2 million clones, 85% to 95% of them appearing once. Material for sequencing was naive CD4+ T cells from PBMCs. Subset: CD45RA+ positively selected. These receptors all come from a man between 18 and 29 years old in good health. Some clones in this sample may be carry-over from other donors' samples.

This clone has only a few counts. V and J are TRBV2 and TRBJ1-5; no firm D call. The V and J ends lost 5 bases and 0 bases respectively, with 5 bases between them. Per the germline V gene, CDR1 is SNHLY and CDR2 is FYNNEI. The CDR3 consists of 13 residues. The CDR3 is CASSPVSNQPQHF. CDR3 in DNA: TGTGCCAGCAGTCCGGTTAGCAATCAGCCCCAGCATTTT.

Regarding this clone: A read error may produce the germline difference seen at one junction end. V usage is TRBV5-1 and J usage is TRBJ2-7, with no clear D. Per the germline V gene, CDR1 is SGHRS and CDR2 is YFSETQ. The CDR3 is 15 residues long. CDR3 region: CASSLEISGSHEQYF. CDR3 coding DNA: TGCGCCAGCAGCTTGGAGATTTCAGGCTCCCACGAGCAGTACTTC.

J is TRBJ2-1 and V is TRBV5-1; perhaps TRBD2 as D (5 bases). Trimming removed 2 bases at V and 6 bases at J, with 12 bases between. In germline, CDR1 is SGHRS, CDR2 YFSETQ. This CDR3 comprises 14 residues. CDR3 in DNA: TGCGCCAGCAGCTTAGACTATCCCCTCAATGAGCAGTTCTTC. Its translation is CASSLDYPLNEQFF.

This clone appeared a single time. This chain links TRBV7-2 with TRBJ2-1; 8 bases are a match to TRBD1. The ends lost 5 bases at V and 0 bases at J; junction bases unmatched: 3. Germline CDR1 SGHTA, CDR2 FQGNSA. This CDR3 has 15 residues. The CDR3 reads CASSMGTGSYNEQFF. The CDR3, as DNA: TGTGCCAGCAGCATGGGGACAGGCTCCTACAATGAGCAGTTCTTC.

This clone was counted a few times. The V gene is TRBV28, the J gene TRBJ1-2; unclear D gene. The ends were cut back, 11 bases at V and 2 bases at J, with 12 bases in the middle. The CDR3 loop spans 12 amino acids. In germline, CDR1 is MDHEN, CDR2 SYDVKM. CDR3 sequence reads: CAAKTENYGYTF. The CDR3 region has the DNA TGTGCCGCCAAGACGGAAAACTATGGCTACACCTTC.

V and J are TRBV7-2 and TRBJ2-4; D is undetermined. The germline V and J ends were trimmed by 1 base and 6 bases, with 16 bases remaining between them. From germline, CDR1 is SGHTA and CDR2 FQGNSA. The CDR3 extends over 16 amino acids. The CDR3 reads CASSLGSTSIRNIQYF. The CDR3 coding sequence is TGTGCCAGCAGCTTAGGGTCGACCTCGATTAGAAACATTCAGTACTTC.

This chain joins TRBV7-2 and TRBJ2-1; D remains unclear. The CDR3 contains 15 residues. V gave up 3 bases and J gave up 0 bases, with 9 bases separating them. Germline V gives CDR1 SGHTA, CDR2 FQGNSA. CDR3 sequence (DNA): TGTGCCAGCAGCTTTGCGGTCCTCTCCTACAATGAGCAGTTCTTC. Its translation: CASSFAVLSYNEQFF. Supplemented by reference TRBV7-2 and TRBJ2-1, the full variable domain reads GAGVSQSPSNKVTEKGKDVELRCDPISGHTALYWYRQSLGQGLEFLIYFQGNSAPDKSGLPSDRFSAERTGGSVSTLTIQRTQQEDSAVYLCASSFAVLSYNEQFFGPGTRLTVL.

The chain recombines TRBV7-8 with TRBJ2-1; 14 nucleotides match TRBD2. Per the germline V gene, CDR1 is SGHVS and CDR2 is FQNEAQ. This CDR3 region has 15 residues. Trimming at V came to 5 bases and at J to 9 bases, leaving 6 bases not matched to a gene. CDR3 nucleotide sequence: TGTGCCAGCAGCCCCGGGACTAGCGGGAGCTTTGAGCAGTTCTTC. This codes for CASSPGTSGSFEQFF.

CDR3 sequence: CASSTRGYEKLFF. The CDR3 DNA reads TGTGCCAGCAGTACGAGGGGGTATGAAAAACTGTTTTTT. The V call is TRBV7-9, the J call TRBJ1-4, with a weak D call TRBD1 (6 bases). Germline V gene sequence: CDR1 SEHNR, CDR2 FQNEAQ (reference sequence). V was pared by 6 bases and J by 6 bases, with 11 bases between. The length of the CDR3 is 13 residues. The full variable domain, completed using reference TRBV7-9 and TRBJ1-4, is DTGVSQNPRHKITKRGQNVTFRCDPISEHNRLYWYRQTLGQGPEFLTYFQNEAQLEKSRLLSDRFSAERPKGSFSTLEIQRTEQGDSAMYLCASSTRGYEKLFFGSGTQLSVL.

The chain carries TRBV7-2 and TRBJ2-2; D is unresolved. V was cut by 1 base and J by 1 base, with 7 bases left in between. The CDR3 spans 15 residues. The germline CDR1 and CDR2 sequences are SGHTA and FQGNSA. The CDR3, as DNA: TGTGCCAGCAGCTTAGACCGACAGAACACCGGGGAGCTGTTTTTT. Its translation is CASSLDRQNTGELFF.

The rearrangement joins TRBV9 to TRBJ2-2; 8 bases line up with TRBD2. Germline CDR1 is SGDLS and CDR2 is YYNGEE. V lost 2 bases to trimming and J lost 4 bases; unmatched junction nucleotides: 4. This CDR3 is 15 amino acids long. CDR3: CASSVTGGPTGELFF. CDR3 nucleotide sequence: TGTGCCAGCAGCGTGACGGGAGGGCCCACCGGGGAGCTGTTTTTT.

The chain recombines TRBV7-2 with TRBJ1-1, with D maybe TRBD1 (5 bases). CDR1 and CDR2 from the germline V gene are SGHTA and FQGNSA. Between the trimmed V and J ends, which lost 2 bases and 8 bases, there was a span of 12 bases. The CDR3 covers 13 residues. As DNA, the CDR3 is TGTGCCAGCAGCTTACAGGGCCACCTAGAAGCTTTCTTT. The encoded protein is CASSLQGHLEAFF.

As for this clone: The same CDR3 can be traced to other DNA sequences in this sample. The genes are TRBV28 and TRBJ1-2; D possibly corresponds to TRBD1 (5 bases). V was pared by 2 bases and J by 3 bases, with 7 bases between. From germline, CDR1 is MDHEN and CDR2 SYDVKM. This CDR3 comprises 13 residues. The CDR3 nucleotides are TGTGCCAGCAGTTTAAGCAGGGACTATGGCTACACCTTC. It yields the protein CASSLSRDYGYTF.

The V call is TRBV5-1, the J call TRBJ2-5; D possibly uses TRBD1 or TRBD2 (6 bases each). CDR3 length: 14 residues. CDR1 is SGHRS, CDR2 YFSETQ, per germline. V lost 3 bases and J 1 base, leaving 10 bases between the germline ends. In nucleotides, the CDR3 is TGCGCCAGCAGCTGGAGGGGGTCCCAAGAGACCCAGTACTTC. Translation gives CASSWRGSQETQYF.

The chain combines TRBV6-6 with TRBJ1-1; 7 positions match TRBD1. V gave up 2 bases and J gave up 5 bases; unmatched junction bases: 11. The CDR3 length is 16 residues. The germline V gene encodes CDR1 MNHNY and CDR2 SVGAGI (reference sequence). CDR3 bases: TGTGCCAGCAGTTACAGGGGGCAGGGGAGGGGTACTGAAGCTTTCTTT. Residues: CASSYRGQGRGTEAFF.

CDR3 in DNA: TGCAGCGTTGAAAAATATACCCGAGGTGAAGCTTTCTTT. Translated: CSVEKYTRGEAFF. V is TRBV29-1 and J is TRBJ1-1; D gene unclear. Germline CDR1 reads SQVTM; CDR2 reads ANQGSEA. The germline V and J ends were trimmed by 2 bases and 7 bases, with 14 bases remaining between them. This CDR3 has 13 residues.

The V call is TRBV30, the J call TRBJ2-5; 9 bases agree with TRBD1. After removal of 1 base from V and 6 bases from J, the junction contained 12 bases not matched to a gene. Germline CDR1 and CDR2: GTSNPN and SVGIG (reference sequence). The CDR3 sequence is 16 residues long. DNA for the CDR3: TGTGCCTGGAGTGGAGGACAGGGGCGCCCCGTGAAGACCCAGTACTTC. This codes for CAWSGGQGRPVKTQYF.

The chain carries TRBV19 and TRBJ2-4; 7 bases fit TRBD1. Germline assignment: CDR1 LNHDA and CDR2 SQIVND (reference sequence). Trimming removed 3 bases from V and 11 bases from J; junction bases left unmatched: 13. The length of the CDR3 is 15 residues. The CDR3 region is CASSILTGREILQYF. For the CDR3, the DNA is TGTGCCAGTAGTATCTTGACAGGGCGAGAAATTCTTCAGTACTTC. Combining the CDR3 with reference TRBV19 and TRBJ2-4 gives the whole variable domain DGGITQSPKYLFRKEGQNVTLSCEQNLNHDAMYWYRQDPGQGLRLIYYSQIVNDFQKGDIAEGYSVSREKKESFPLTVTSAQKNPTAFYLCASSILTGREILQYFGAGTRLSVL.

The V and J genes are TRBV5-4 and TRBJ2-5; either TRBD1 or TRBD2 may supply D (6 bases each). The CDR3 is 15 amino acids. Between the trimmed V and J ends, which lost 2 bases and 4 bases, there was a span of 15 bases. Germline-derived CDR1 and CDR2 are SGHNT and YYREEE (reference sequence). This CDR3 reads CASSFVGRGGETQYF. CDR3 DNA sequence: TGTGCCAGCAGCTTTGTGGGCAGGGGAGGAGAGACCCAGTACTTC.

Regarding this clone: The sample has other DNA sequences that encode this CDR3 too. This sequence joins TRBV15 and TRBJ2-3; D unresolved. The germline gives CDR1 LNHNV, CDR2 YYDKDF (reference sequence). This CDR3 has 13 amino acids. V lost 0 bases, J lost 4 bases, and 5 bases lay in between. The CDR3 is CATSRDYADTQYF. In DNA, the CDR3 is TGTGCCACCAGCAGAGATTATGCAGATACGCAGTATTTT. The full variable domain, rest sourced from reference TRBV15 and TRBJ2-3, is DAMVIQNPRYQVTQFGKPVTLSCSQTLNHNVMYWYQQKSSQAPKLLFHYYDKDFNNEADTPDNFQSRRPNTSFCFLDIRSPGLGDTAMYLCATSRDYADTQYFGPGTRLTVL.

This chain links TRBV7-2 with TRBJ2-7; D is possibly TRBD1 (6 bases). V was pared by 5 bases and J by 6 bases, with 17 bases between. CDR1 and CDR2 from the germline V gene are SGHTA and FQGNSA. The CDR3 covers 14 residues. The CDR3 loop reads CASSHPGVWGEQYF. CDR3 DNA: TGTGCCAGCAGCCATCCAGGGGTTTGGGGCGAGCAGTACTTC.

The rearrangement uses TRBV4-2 and TRBJ2-7; 8 nucleotides align to TRBD1. Trimming cost V 0 bases and J 0 bases; bases outside gene matches: 4. Germline V gene sequence: CDR1 LGHNA, CDR2 YNFKEQ. CDR3 length: 16 residues. The CDR3 DNA reads TGTGCCAGCAGCCAAGATCGGGACAGGATCTCCTACGAGCAGTACTTC. This encodes CASSQDRDRISYEQYF.

Only one count was recorded for this clone. This chain links TRBV6-1 with TRBJ2-1; 7 bases are a match to TRBD1. With 9 bases clipped from V and 0 bases from J, the junction kept 8 bases outside the gene matches. The germline V gene encodes CDR1 MNHNS and CDR2 SASEGT. CDR3 length: 15 amino acids. CDR3 sequence: CASSFRDSSYNEQFF. The CDR3 DNA follows: TGTGCCAGTTCCTTTCGGGACAGCTCCTACAATGAGCAGTTCTTC.

This clone was counted a few times. The J gene is TRBJ2-5, the V gene TRBV5-4; no definite D call. This CDR3 has 13 residues. V was shortened by 0 bases and J by 3 bases, with 6 bases between the two germline ends. Germline V lookup: CDR1 SGHNT, CDR2 YYREEE (reference sequence). The CDR3: CASSLALEETQYF. The CDR3 DNA reads as TGTGCCAGCAGCTTGGCCTTGGAAGAGACCCAGTACTTC.

Note on this clone: The identical CDR3 is also encoded by other nucleotide sequences in the sample. This chain connects TRBV7-6 to TRBJ2-6, with D hard to call. This CDR3 has 15 residues. The V end was cut by 4 bases, the J end by 1 base, with 8 bases between. CDR1 and CDR2 (germline): SGHVS, FNYEAQ. CDR3 DNA sequence: TGTGCCAGCAGCTCACCTAGTTCTGGGGCCAACGTCCTGACTTTC. It specifies CASSSPSSGANVLTF. Based on the CDR3 plus reference TRBV7-6 and TRBJ2-6, the full variable domain is GAGVSQSPRYKVTKRGQDVALRCDPISGHVSLYWYRQALGQGPEFLTYFNYEAQQDKSGLPNDRFSAERPEGSISTLTIQRTEQRDSAMYRCASSSPSSGANVLTFGAGSRLTVL.

A note on this clone: A much larger clone lies one base from this, so it may be a read error. Distinct nucleotide sequences in the sample also encode this CDR3. The chain joins TRBV11-1 to TRBJ1-5; no clear D. The V end was cut by 3 bases, the J end by 0 bases, with 3 bases between. Germline CDR1 SGHAT, CDR2 FQDESV (reference sequence). The CDR3 is made up of 13 amino acids. CDR3 sequence: CASSLDSNQPQHF. The CDR3 coding sequence is TGTGCCAGCAGCTTGGATAGCAATCAGCCCCAGCATTTT. Using reference TRBV11-1 and TRBJ1-5 for the parts outside the CDR3, the full variable domain is EAEVAQSPRYKITEKSQAVAFWCDPISGHATLYWYRQILGQGPELLVQFQDESVVDDSQLPKDRFSAERLKGVDSTLKIQPAELGDSAMYLCASSLDSNQPQHFGDGTRLSIL.

A note on this clone: The sample carries other DNA sequences with the same CDR3. The V call is TRBV5-1, the J call TRBJ1-3, with D possibly matching TRBD1 (5 bases). The CDR3 sequence is 16 residues long. The V and J ends lost 0 bases and 0 bases respectively, with 10 bases between them. Germline CDR1 reads SGHRS; CDR2 reads YFSETQ. The CDR3 here is CASSLGGPSSGNTIYF. The CDR3 nucleotides read TGCGCCAGCAGCTTGGGGGGACCCAGCTCTGGAAACACCATATATTTT. Complete variable domain (other parts from reference TRBV5-1 and TRBJ1-3): KAGVTQTPRYLIKTRGQQVTLSCSPISGHRSVSWYQQTPGQGLQFLFEYFSETQRNKGNFPGRFSGRQFSNSRSEMNVSTLELGDSALYLCASSLGGPSSGNTIYFGEGSWLTVV.